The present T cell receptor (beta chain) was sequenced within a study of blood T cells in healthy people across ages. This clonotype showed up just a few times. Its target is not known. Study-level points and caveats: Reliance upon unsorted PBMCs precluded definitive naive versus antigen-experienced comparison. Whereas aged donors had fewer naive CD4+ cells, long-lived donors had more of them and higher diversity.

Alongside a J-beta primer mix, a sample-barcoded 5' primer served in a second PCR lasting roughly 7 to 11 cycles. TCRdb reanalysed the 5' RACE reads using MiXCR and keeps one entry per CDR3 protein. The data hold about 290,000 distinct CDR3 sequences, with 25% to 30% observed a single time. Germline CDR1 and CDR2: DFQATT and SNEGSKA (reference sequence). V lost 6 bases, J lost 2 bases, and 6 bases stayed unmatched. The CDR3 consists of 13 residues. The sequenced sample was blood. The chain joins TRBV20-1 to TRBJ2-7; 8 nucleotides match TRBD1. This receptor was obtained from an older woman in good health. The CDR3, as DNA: TGCAGTGCGCCGGGACAGGCGACCTACGAGCAGTACTTC. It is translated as CSAPGQATYEQYF.